This T cell receptor beta chain emerged from a study of cytomegalovirus exposure and HLA in healthy donors. The PCR used 60 Vbeta and 13 Jbeta primers. The repertoire was sequenced with immunoSEQ multiplex PCR; TCRdb's copy has only in-frame clones and lacks some. The table lists roughly 100,000 clones, approximately 60% of them singletons. Sequencing was done on a sample of PBMCs. The TCR originated in a boy aged 10-17 years in good health and CMV-seropositive.

The DNA for the CDR3 is TGCGCCAGCAGCACGAAGGGCGGGAACGGGGAGCTGTTTTTT. Translating it yields CASSTKGGNGELFF. The genes are TRBV5-1 and TRBJ2-2; perhaps TRBD2 as D (6 bases). CDR1 is SGHRS and CDR2 is YFSETQ in the germline V gene. V was shortened by 4 bases and J by 7 bases, with 14 bases between the two germline ends. There are 14 residues in the CDR3.